This TCR beta chain was sequenced during a study of PD-L1 blockade in urothelial cancer. In the study overall: Blood drawn 3 weeks (second dose) and 6 weeks after treatment start was analyzed.

This table comes from immunoSEQ multiplex PCR, and its TCRdb copy is limited to in-frame clones, with some not included. The top ten hold 2.5% to 4% of the sample, which has about 63,000 clones, under 90% seen once. Sample time point: pretreatment peripheral blood. Turning to this clone: The sample contains more than one DNA sequence encoding this CDR3.

Trimming at V came to 4 bases and at J to 3 bases, leaving 4 bases not matched to a gene. CDR3 length: 14 amino acids. CDR1 SEHNR and CDR2 FQNEAQ come from the germline V gene (reference sequence). The chain has TRBV7-9 and TRBJ2-3; 7 positions agree with TRBD1. This clonotype originated in a man aged 65 to 85 with urothelial cancer. Source: PBMCs, taken around atezolizumab (anti-PD-L1) treatment. The CDR3 DNA sequence: TGTGCCAGCAGCTCAACAGGGGCGACAGATACGCAGTATTTT. Residues: CASSSTGATDTQYF.